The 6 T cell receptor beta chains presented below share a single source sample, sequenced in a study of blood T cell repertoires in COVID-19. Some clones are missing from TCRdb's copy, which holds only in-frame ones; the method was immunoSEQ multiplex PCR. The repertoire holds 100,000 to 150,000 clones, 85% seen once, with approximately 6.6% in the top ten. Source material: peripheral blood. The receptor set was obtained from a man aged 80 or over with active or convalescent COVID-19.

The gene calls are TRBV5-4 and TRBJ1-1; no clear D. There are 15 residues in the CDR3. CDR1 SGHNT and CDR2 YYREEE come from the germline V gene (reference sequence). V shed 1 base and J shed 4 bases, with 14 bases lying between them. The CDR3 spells CASSLYEGYGTEAFF. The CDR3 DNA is TGTGCCAGCAGCTTGTACGAGGGATACGGCACTGAAGCTTTCTTT.

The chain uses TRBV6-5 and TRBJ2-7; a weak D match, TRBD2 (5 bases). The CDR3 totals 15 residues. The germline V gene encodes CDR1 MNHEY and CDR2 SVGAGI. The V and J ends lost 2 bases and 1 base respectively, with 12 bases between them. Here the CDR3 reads CASSYGRRTSYEQYF. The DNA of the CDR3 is TGTGCCAGCAGTTACGGGAGAAGGACGTCCTACGAGCAGTACTTC.

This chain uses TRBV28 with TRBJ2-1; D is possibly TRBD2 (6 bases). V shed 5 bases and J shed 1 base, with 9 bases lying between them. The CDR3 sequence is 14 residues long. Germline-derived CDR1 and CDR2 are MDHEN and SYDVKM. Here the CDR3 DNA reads TGTGCCAGCAGTGACCGGGGGTCCTACAATGAGCAGTTCTTC. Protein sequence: CASSDRGSYNEQFF.

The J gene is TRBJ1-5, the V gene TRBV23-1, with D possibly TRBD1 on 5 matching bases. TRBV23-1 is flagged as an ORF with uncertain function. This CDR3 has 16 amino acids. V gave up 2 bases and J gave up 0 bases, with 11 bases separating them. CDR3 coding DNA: TGCGCCAGCAGTCAACCCCTGGGGCTTAGCAATCAGCCCCAGCATTTT. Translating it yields CASSQPLGLSNQPQHF.

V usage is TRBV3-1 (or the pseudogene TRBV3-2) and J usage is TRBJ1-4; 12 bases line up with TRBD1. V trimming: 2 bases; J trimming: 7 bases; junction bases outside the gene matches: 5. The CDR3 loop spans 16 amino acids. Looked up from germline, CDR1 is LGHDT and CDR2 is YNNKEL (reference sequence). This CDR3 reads CASSQSGQGAGEKLFF. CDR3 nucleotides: TGTGCCAGCAGCCAATCGGGACAGGGGGCGGGTGAAAAACTGTTTTTT.

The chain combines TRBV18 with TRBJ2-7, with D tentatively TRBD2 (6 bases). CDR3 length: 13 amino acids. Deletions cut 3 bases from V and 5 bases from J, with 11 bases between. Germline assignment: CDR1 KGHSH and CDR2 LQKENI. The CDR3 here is CASSPVGGDEQYF. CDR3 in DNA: TGTGCCAGCTCACCCGTCGGGGGAGACGAGCAGTACTTC.